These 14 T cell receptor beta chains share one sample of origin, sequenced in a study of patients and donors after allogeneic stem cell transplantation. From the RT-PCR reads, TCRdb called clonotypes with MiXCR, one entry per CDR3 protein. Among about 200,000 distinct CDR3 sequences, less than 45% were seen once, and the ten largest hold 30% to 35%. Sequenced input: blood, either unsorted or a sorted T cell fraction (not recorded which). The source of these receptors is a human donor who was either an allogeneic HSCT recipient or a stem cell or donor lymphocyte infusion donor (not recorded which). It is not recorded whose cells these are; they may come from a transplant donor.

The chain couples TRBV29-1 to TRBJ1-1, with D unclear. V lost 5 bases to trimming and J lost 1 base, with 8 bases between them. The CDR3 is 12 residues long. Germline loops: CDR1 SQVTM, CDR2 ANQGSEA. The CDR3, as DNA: TGCAGCGTTCACGGAAAGAACACTGAAGCTTTCTTT. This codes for CSVHGKNTEAFF.

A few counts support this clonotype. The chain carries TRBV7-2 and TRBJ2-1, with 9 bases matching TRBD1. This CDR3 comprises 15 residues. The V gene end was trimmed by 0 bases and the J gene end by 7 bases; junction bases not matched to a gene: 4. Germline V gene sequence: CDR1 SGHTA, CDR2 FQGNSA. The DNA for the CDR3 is TGTGCCAGCAGCTTAGCTGGACAGGGGTTGAATGAGCAGTTCTTC. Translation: CASSLAGQGLNEQFF.

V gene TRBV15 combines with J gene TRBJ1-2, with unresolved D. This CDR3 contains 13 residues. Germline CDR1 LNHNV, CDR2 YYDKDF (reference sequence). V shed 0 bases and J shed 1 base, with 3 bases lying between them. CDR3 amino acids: CATSRDVNYGYTF. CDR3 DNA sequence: TGTGCCACCAGCAGAGATGTTAACTATGGCTACACCTTC. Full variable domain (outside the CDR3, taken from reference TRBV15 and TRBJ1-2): DAMVIQNPRYQVTQFGKPVTLSCSQTLNHNVMYWYQQKSSQAPKLLFHYYDKDFNNEADTPDNFQSRRPNTSFCFLDIRSPGLGDTAMYLCATSRDVNYGYTFGSGTRLTVV.

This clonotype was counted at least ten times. The CDR3 region is CASSSLDGKNQPQHF. The CDR3 nucleotides read TGTGCCAGCAGTTCGCTCGACGGGAAGAATCAGCCCCAGCATTTT. The V call is TRBV6-5, the J call TRBJ1-5; D is ambiguous. There are 15 residues in the CDR3. The V gene's germline CDR1 is MNHEY and CDR2 SVGAGI. Trimming took 4 bases from V and 4 from J, leaving 14 bases between them.

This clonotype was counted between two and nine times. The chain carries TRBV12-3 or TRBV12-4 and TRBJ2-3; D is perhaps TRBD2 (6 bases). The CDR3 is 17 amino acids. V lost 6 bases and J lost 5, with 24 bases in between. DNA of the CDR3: TGTGCCAGCAGACCCCCCCGCCAGCTAGCGTTAGGAGATACGCAGTATTTT. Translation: CASRPPRQLALGDTQYF.

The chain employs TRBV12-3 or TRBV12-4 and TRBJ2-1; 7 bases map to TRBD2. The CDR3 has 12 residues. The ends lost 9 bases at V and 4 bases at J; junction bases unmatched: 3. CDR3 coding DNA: TGTGCCAGTGAAGCGGGATACAATGAGCAGTTCTTC. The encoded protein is CASEAGYNEQFF.

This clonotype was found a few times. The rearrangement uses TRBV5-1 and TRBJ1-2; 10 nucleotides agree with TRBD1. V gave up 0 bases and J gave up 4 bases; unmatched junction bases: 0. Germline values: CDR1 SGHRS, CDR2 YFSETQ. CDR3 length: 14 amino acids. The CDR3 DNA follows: TGCGCCAGCAGCTTGGGACAGGGGGCCTATGGCTACACCTTC. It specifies CASSLGQGAYGYTF.

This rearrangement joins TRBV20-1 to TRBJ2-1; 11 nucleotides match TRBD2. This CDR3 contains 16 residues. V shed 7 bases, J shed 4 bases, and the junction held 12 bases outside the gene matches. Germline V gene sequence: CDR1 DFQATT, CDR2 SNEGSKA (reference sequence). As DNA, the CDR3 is TGCAGTGTTAACGTACCGGGACTAGCGGAATACAATGAGCAGTTCTTC. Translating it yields CSVNVPGLAEYNEQFF.

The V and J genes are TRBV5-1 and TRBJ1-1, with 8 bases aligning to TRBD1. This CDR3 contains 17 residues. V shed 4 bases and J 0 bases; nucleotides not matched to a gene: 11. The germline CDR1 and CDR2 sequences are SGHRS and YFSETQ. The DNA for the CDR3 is TGCGCCAGCAGCCTGCTGGGCTTGACAGGGGTGAACACTGAAGCTTTCTTT. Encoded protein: CASSLLGLTGVNTEAFF.

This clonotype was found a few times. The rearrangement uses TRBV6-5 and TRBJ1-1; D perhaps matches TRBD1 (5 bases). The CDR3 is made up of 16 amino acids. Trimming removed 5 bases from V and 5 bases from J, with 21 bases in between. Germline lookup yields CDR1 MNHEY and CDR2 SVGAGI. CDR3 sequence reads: CASSLTPGRGGTEAFF. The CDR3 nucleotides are TGTGCCAGCAGTCTCACCCCCGGACGGGGGGGGACTGAAGCTTTCTTT.

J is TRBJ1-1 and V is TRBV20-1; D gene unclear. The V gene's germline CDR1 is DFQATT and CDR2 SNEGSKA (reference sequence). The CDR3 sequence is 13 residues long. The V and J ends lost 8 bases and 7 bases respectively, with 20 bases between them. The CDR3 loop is CSSFLLDRGEAFF. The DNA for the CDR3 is TGCAGTTCTTTCCTTCTCGACCGAGGTGAAGCTTTCTTT.

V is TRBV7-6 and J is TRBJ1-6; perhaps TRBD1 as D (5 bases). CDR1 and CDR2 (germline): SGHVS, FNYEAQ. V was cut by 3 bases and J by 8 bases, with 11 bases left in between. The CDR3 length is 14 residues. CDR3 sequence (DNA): TGTGCCAGCAGCTTCAGGGACGGCGATTCACCCCTCCACTTT. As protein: CASSFRDGDSPLHF.

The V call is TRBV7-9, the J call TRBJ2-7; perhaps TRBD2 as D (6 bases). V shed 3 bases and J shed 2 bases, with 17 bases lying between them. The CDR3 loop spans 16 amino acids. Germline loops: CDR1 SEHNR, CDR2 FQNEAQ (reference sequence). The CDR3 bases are TGTGCCAGCAGCTTCTCCGGGACTCGACCCACCTACGAGCAGTACTTC. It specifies CASSFSGTRPTYEQYF. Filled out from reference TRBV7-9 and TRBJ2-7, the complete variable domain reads DTGVSQNPRHKITKRGQNVTFRCDPISEHNRLYWYRQTLGQGPEFLTYFQNEAQLEKSRLLSDRFSAERPKGSFSTLEIQRTEQGDSAMYLCASSFSGTRPTYEQYFGPGTRLTVT.

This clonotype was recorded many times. CDR3 coding DNA: TGTGCCATCACCGGACTAGCGGGAGGTACCGGGGAGCTGTTTTTT. Its protein is CAITGLAGGTGELFF. The rearrangement links TRBV10-3 to TRBJ2-2; 14 positions agree with TRBD2. The ends lost 7 bases at V and 5 bases at J; junction bases unmatched: 3. Germline V gene lookup returns CDR1 ENHRY and CDR2 SYGVKD. CDR3 length: 15 residues.